This is a list of T cell receptor beta chains from one sample in a study of T cells in localized non-small cell lung cancer. Data came from immunoSEQ multiplex PCR; TCRdb stores just in-frame clones and leaves some out. The top ten hold roughly a sixth of the sample, which has 45,000 to 55,000 clones, approximately 77% seen once. The material sequenced was peripheral blood, taken before any cancer treatment. These TCRs come from a man aged 40 to 70 with stage I squamous cell lung carcinoma. The CDR3 runs from the conserved cysteine through the conserved F or W. D genes are given only for firm matches. Only part of the rows carry a size: once, few, many, or a class if the clone is expanded.

CASSPSAELFF TGTGCCAGCAGCCCTAGCGCGGAGCTGTTTTTT TRBJ2-2 TRBV7-2 NA NA
CASSLQAGEKLFF TGTGCCAGCAGTTTGCAGGCTGGCGAAAAACTGTTTTTT TRBJ1-4 TRBV5-6 NA NA
CASRTENTGELFF TGTGCCAGCAGGACAGAGAACACCGGGGAGCTGTTTTTT TRBJ2-2 TRBV5-5 NA NA
CASSLSGGSSYEQYF TGTGCCAGCAGCTTATCGGGGGGAAGCTCCTACGAGCAGTACTTC TRBJ2-7 TRBV7-3 TRBD2 NA
CASSSRYNEQFF TGTGCCAGCAGCTCCAGATACAATGAGCAGTTCTTC TRBJ2-1 TRBV7-8 NA few
CASREDGYTF TGTGCCTCCCGGGAAGATGGCTACACCTTC TRBJ1-2 TRBV30 NA NA
CASSLHSPLHF TGTGCCAGCAGCCTCCATTCACCCCTCCACTTT TRBJ1-6 TRBV7-2 NA NA
CASSPRDSLRNGELFF TGTGCCAGCAGCCCAAGGGACAGCCTAAGGAACGGGGAGCTGTTTTTT TRBJ2-2 TRBV14 TRBD1 NA
CASRGASNQPQHF TGTGCCAGCCGGGGGGCGAGCAATCAGCCCCAGCATTTT TRBJ1-5 TRBV6-5 NA NA
CAGASSTGETQYF TGTGCCGGTGCTAGCTCCACGGGGGAGACCCAGTACTTC TRBJ2-5 TRBV2 NA NA
CASSLEGGFRQPQHF TGTGCCAGCAGCTTGGAGGGGGGTTTTCGTCAGCCCCAGCATTTT TRBJ1-5 TRBV5-5 NA NA
CASSLGRTF TGCGCCAGCAGCCTAGGACGGACCTTC TRBJ1-2 TRBV23-1 NA once
CASSPTAEVVGNTIYF TGCGCCAGCAGCCCAACGGCGGAGGTGGTTGGAAACACCATATATTTT TRBJ1-3 TRBV5-1 NA NA
CASSDARDRAYEQYF TGTGCCAGCAGTGATGCACGGGACAGGGCCTACGAGCAGTACTTC TRBJ2-7 TRBV25-1 TRBD1 NA
CASSYSSRTGAHEQYF TGTGCCAGCAGTTACTCGAGTAGAACGGGGGCTCACGAGCAGTACTTC TRBJ2-7 TRBV6-5 NA NA
CASSQNPAATYEQYF TGCGCCAGCAGCCAAAATCCGGCAGCGACATACGAGCAGTACTTC TRBJ2-7 TRBV4-1 NA few
CASSQGQTGYQPQHF TGCGCCAGCAGCCAAGGCCAAACAGGTTATCAGCCCCAGCATTTT TRBJ1-5 TRBV4-3 NA NA
CASSFQGGRETQYF TGCGCCAGCAGCTTTCAAGGGGGCAGAGAGACCCAGTACTTC TRBJ2-5 TRBV5-1 TRBD1 NA
CASREGPNTGELFF TGCGCCAGCAGAGAGGGCCCGAACACCGGGGAGCTGTTTTTT TRBJ2-2 TRBV5-1 NA NA
CASSLGLAYNEQFF TGTGCCAGCAGCCTGGGACTCGCCTACAATGAGCAGTTCTTC TRBJ2-1 TRBV27 NA NA
CASSESRAGEYNEQFF TGCGCCAGCAGTGAGTCAAGAGCGGGGGAATACAATGAGCAGTTCTTC TRBJ2-1 TRBV10-2 TRBD2 NA
CASSTGQGSYNEQFF TGCGCCAGCAGCACAGGACAGGGGTCCTACAATGAGCAGTTCTTC TRBJ2-1 TRBV5-1 TRBD1 NA
CAISAGLAGGASYNEQFF TGTGCCATCAGTGCGGGACTAGCGGGGGGTGCCTCCTACAATGAGCAGTTCTTC TRBJ2-1 TRBV10-3 TRBD2 NA
CAISDWGDTEAFF TGTGCCATCAGTGATTGGGGGGACACTGAAGCTTTCTTT TRBJ1-1 TRBV10-3 NA NA
CASGLVLGGELFF TGTGCTAGTGGTTTGGTACTGGGGGGAGAGCTGTTTTTT TRBJ2-2 TRBV12-5 NA NA
CASSSRQVGEAFF TGTGCCAGCAGCTCCCGGCAGGTCGGTGAAGCTTTCTTT TRBJ1-1 TRBV9 NA NA